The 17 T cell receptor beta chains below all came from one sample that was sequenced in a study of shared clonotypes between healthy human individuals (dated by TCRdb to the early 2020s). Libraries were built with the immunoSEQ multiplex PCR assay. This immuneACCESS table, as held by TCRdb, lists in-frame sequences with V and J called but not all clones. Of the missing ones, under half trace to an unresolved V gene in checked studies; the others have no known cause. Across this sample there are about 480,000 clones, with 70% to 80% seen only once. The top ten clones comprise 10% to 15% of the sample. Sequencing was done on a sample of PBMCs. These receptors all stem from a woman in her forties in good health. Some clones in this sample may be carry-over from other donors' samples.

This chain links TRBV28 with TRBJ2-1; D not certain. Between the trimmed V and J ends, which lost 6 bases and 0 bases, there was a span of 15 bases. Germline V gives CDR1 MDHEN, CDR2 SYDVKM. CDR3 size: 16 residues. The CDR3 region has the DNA TGTGCCAGCAGATCCCTCGCAGCCAGCTCCTACAATGAGCAGTTCTTC. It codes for CASRSLAASSYNEQFF.

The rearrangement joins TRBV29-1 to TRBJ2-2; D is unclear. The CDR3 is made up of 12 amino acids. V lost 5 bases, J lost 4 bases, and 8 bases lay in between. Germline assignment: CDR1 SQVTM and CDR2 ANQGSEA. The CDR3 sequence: CSVSYLTGELFF. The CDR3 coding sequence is TGCAGCGTTTCTTATCTCACCGGGGAGCTGTTTTTT.

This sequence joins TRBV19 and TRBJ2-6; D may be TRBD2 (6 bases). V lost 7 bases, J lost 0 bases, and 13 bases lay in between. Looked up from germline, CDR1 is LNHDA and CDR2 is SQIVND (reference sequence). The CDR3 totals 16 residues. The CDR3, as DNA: TGTGCCAGTAAAAGATCGGGGGACTCTGGGGCCAACGTCCTGACTTTC. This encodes CASKRSGDSGANVLTF.

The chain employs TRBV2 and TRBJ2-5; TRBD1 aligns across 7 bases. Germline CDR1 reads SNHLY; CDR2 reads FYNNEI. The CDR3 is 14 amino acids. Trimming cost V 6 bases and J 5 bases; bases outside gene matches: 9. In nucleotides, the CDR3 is TGTGCCAGCAGCCCAGGGGGTCGGTCGGAGACCCAGTACTTC. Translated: CASSPGGRSETQYF. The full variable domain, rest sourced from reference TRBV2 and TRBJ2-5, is EPEVTQTPSHQVTQMGQEVILRCVPISNHLYFYWYRQILGQKVEFLVSFYNNEISEKSEIFDDQFSVERPDGSNFTLKIRSTKLEDSAMYFCASSPGGRSETQYFGPGTRLLVL.

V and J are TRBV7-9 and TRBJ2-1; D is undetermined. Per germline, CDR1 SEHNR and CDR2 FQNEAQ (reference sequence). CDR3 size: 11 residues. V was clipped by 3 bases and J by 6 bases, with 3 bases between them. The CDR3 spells CASSFPNEQFF. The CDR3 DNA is TGTGCCAGCAGCTTCCCCAATGAGCAGTTCTTC.

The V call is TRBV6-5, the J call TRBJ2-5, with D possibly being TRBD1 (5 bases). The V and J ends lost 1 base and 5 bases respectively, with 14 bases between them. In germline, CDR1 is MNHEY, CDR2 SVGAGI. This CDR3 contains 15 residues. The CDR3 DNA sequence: TGTGCCAGCAGTTACTTAACACAGGTCGGGGAGACCCAGTACTTC. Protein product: CASSYLTQVGETQYF.

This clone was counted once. CDR3 in DNA: TGTGCCAGCAGTTTGAGGGGAGGGGGCTTAACTAATCAGCCCCAGCATTTT. Translation: CASSLRGGGLTNQPQHF. The rearrangement links TRBV28 to TRBJ1-5; 7 positions agree with TRBD1. This CDR3 is 17 amino acids long. Germline V lookup: CDR1 MDHEN, CDR2 SYDVKM. The junction had 12 bases not matched to a gene; V was cut back by 3 bases and J by 4 bases.

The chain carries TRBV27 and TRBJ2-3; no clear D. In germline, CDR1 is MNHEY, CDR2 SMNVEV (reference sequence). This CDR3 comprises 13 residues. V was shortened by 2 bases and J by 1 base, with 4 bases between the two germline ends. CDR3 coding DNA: TGTGCCAGCAGTTTAGTGGGCACAGATACGCAGTATTTT. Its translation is CASSLVGTDTQYF.

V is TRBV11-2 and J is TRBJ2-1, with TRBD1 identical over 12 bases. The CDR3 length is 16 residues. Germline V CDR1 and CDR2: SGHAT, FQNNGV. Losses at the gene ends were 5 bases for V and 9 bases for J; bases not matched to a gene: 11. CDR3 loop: CASSPTRDRGQSEQFF. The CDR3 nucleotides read TGTGCCAGCAGCCCAACCCGGGACAGGGGGCAAAGTGAGCAGTTCTTC. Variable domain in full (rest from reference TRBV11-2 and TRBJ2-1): EAGVAQSPRYKIIEKRQSVAFWCNPISGHATLYWYQQILGQGPKLLIQFQNNGVVDDSQLPKDRFSAERLKGVDSTLKIQPAKLEDSAVYLCASSPTRDRGQSEQFFGPGTRLTVL.

The CDR3 DNA reads as TGTGCCAGCAGTGAAGCGATGGCGGGACAGACCTACGAGCAGTACTTC. Translation gives CASSEAMAGQTYEQYF. The rearrangement joins TRBV6-1 to TRBJ2-7; tentative D call: TRBD1 (7 bases). The CDR3 is made up of 16 amino acids. Germline V gene sequence: CDR1 MNHNS, CDR2 SASEGT. Trimming took off 0 bases at V and 2 bases at J, with 14 bases between the two ends.

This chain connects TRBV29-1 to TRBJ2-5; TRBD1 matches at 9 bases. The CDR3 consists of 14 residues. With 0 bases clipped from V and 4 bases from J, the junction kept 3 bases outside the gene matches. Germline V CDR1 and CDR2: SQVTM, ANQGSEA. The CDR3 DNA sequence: TGCAGCGTTGAAGAAGGGACAGGGAGAGAGACCCAGTACTTC. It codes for CSVEEGTGRETQYF. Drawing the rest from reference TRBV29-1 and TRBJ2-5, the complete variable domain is SAVISQKPSRDICQRGTSLTIQCQVDSQVTMMFWYRQQPGQSLTLIATANQGSEATYESGFVIDKFPISRPNLTFSTLTVSNMSPEDSSIYLCSVEEGTGRETQYFGPGTRLLVL.

The CDR3 bases are TGTGCCAGCTCTTTTTATTCGATGAGAGACACTGAAGCTTTCTTT. This translates into CASSFYSMRDTEAFF. This chain connects TRBV18 to TRBJ1-1; D is uncertain. V lost 6 bases to trimming and J lost 3 bases, with 17 bases between them. The CDR3 has 15 amino acids. Germline CDR1 KGHSH, CDR2 LQKENI.

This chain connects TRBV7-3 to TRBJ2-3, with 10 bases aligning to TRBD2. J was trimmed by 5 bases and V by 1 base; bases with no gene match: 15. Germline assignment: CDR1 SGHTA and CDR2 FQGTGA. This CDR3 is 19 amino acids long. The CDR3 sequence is CASSLSPSASGSPRDTQYF. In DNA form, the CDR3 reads TGTGCCAGCAGCTTAAGTCCCTCGGCTAGCGGGAGTCCCAGAGATACGCAGTATTTT.

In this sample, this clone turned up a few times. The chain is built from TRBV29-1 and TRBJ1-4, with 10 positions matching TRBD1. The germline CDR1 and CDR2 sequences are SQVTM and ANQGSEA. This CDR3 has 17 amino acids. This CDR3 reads CSRPGQGTGTANEKLFF. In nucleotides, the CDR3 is TGCAGTCGACCGGGACAGGGGACTGGTACGGCTAATGAAAAACTGTTTTTT.

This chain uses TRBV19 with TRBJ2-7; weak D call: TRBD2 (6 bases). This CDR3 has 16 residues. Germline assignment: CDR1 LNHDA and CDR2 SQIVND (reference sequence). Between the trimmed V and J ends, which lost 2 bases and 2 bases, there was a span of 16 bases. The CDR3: CASSIMSGLATYEQYF. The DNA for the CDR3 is TGTGCCAGTAGTATAATGTCGGGACTCGCGACCTACGAGCAGTACTTC.

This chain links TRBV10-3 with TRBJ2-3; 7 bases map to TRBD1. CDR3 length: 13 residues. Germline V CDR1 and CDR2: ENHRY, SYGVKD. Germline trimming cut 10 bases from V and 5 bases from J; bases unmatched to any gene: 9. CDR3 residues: CATRITGEDTQYF. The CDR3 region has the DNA TGTGCCACGAGGATCACAGGGGAAGATACGCAGTATTTT.

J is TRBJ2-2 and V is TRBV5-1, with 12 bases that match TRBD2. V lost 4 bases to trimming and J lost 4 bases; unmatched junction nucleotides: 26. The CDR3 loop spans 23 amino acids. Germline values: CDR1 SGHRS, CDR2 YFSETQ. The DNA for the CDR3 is TGCGCCAGCAGCAGACAGCTCCAGGCTTATGGGCTAGCGGGAGGGCCGAGCACCGGGGAGCTGTTTTTT. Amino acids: CASSRQLQAYGLAGGPSTGELFF.